The 21 T cell receptor beta chains reported below all come from one sample, sequenced in a study of CD8 T cells in ankylosing spondylitis. The antigens of these receptors remain unknown. TCRdb independently ran MiXCR on the 5' RACE reads; one entry per CDR3 protein. The sample shows 300,000 to 400,000 distinct CDR3 sequences, under 25% of them seen only once. General observations from the study: Typical of ankylosing spondylitis blood, it appeared, was a TCR beta motif of roughly eight highly homologous variants.

Material for sequencing was blood, either unsorted or a sorted T cell fraction (not recorded which). Receptor source: a male donor with ankylosing spondylitis.

This clonotype was recorded once. The chain has TRBV28 and TRBJ2-7, with D maybe TRBD1 (5 bases). Germline V gene lookup returns CDR1 MDHEN and CDR2 SYDVKM. CDR3 size: 11 residues. V was trimmed by 5 bases and J by 12 bases, leaving 14 bases between them. The CDR3 bases are TGTGCCAGCAGTCAGAGGACACGTCGGTACTTC. Protein: CASSQRTRRYF.

CDR3 coding DNA: TGTGCTAGTGGTTTGGGACTAGCGGGAGCCCATGAGCAGTTCTTC. Translation gives CASGLGLAGAHEQFF. The rearrangement links TRBV12-5 to TRBJ2-1; 12 bases agree with TRBD2. The length of the CDR3 is 15 residues. CDR1 LGHNT and CDR2 FRNRAP come from the germline V gene. Germline trimming cut 1 base from V and 8 bases from J; bases unmatched to any gene: 3. The full variable domain, with the rest looked up from reference TRBV12-5 and TRBJ2-1, is DARVTQTPRHKVTEMGQEVTMRCQPILGHNTVFWYRQTMMQGLELLAYFRNRAPLDDSGMPKDRFSAEMPDATLATLKIQPSEPRDSAVYFCASGLGLAGAHEQFFGPGTRLTVL.

There are a few counts of this clonotype. The gene calls are TRBV29-1 and TRBJ2-3; D unresolved. Germline CDR1 is SQVTM and CDR2 is ANQGSEA. V lost 3 bases to trimming and J lost 0 bases, with 4 bases between them. The CDR3 loop spans 12 amino acids. CDR3 loop: CSVDRSTDTQYF. DNA of the CDR3: TGCAGCGTTGACCGTAGCACAGATACGCAGTATTTT.

The rearrangement joins TRBV6-1 to TRBJ2-7; D tentatively fits TRBD1 or TRBD2 (5 bases each). CDR1 and CDR2 (germline): MNHNS, SASEGT. V lost 5 bases and J 3 bases, leaving 14 bases between the germline ends. CDR3 size: 14 residues. CDR3 sequence reads: CASSRDGAFYEQYF. In DNA form, the CDR3 reads TGTGCCAGCAGTCGGGACGGAGCGTTCTACGAGCAGTACTTC.

This clonotype was seen more than once but under ten times. The chain joins TRBV20-1 to TRBJ2-7; 7 bases are a match to TRBD2. The CDR3 length is 13 residues. J lost 0 bases, V lost 5 bases, and 4 bases had no gene match. CDR1 DFQATT and CDR2 SNEGSKA come from the germline V gene (reference sequence). This CDR3 is CSAPSGSSYEQYF. The CDR3 DNA follows: TGCAGTGCTCCTAGCGGAAGCTCCTACGAGCAGTACTTC.

The chain carries TRBV27 and TRBJ2-1; TRBD2 matches 8 bases. V lost 5 bases to trimming and J lost 3 bases; unmatched junction nucleotides: 9. Germline V lookup: CDR1 MNHEY, CDR2 SMNVEV (reference sequence). This CDR3 spans 16 amino acids. The CDR3 loop is CASSPPLAAIYNEQFF. DNA of the CDR3: TGTGCCAGCAGTCCTCCACTAGCGGCCATCTACAATGAGCAGTTCTTC.

This chain links TRBV20-1 with TRBJ1-4, with D unresolved. Trimming took 4 bases from V and 0 from J, leaving 6 bases between them. CDR3 length: 13 residues. CDR1 and CDR2 (germline): DFQATT, SNEGSKA (reference sequence). CDR3 nucleotides: TGCAGTGCTAAGCGGTCAACTAATGAAAAACTGTTTTTT. This codes for CSAKRSTNEKLFF.

In DNA, the CDR3 is TGCAGCGTGGAGGTAGGGGACACTGAAGCTTTCTTT. Its translation is CSVEVGDTEAFF. The chain has TRBV29-1 and TRBJ1-1, with a tentative D call TRBD1 (5 bases). Trimming pared 6 bases from V and 3 bases from J, leaving 11 bases between. Per germline, CDR1 SQVTM and CDR2 ANQGSEA. The CDR3 runs to 12 residues.

The chain is built from TRBV7-8 and TRBJ1-5, with 9 bases matching TRBD1. Germline-derived CDR1 and CDR2 are SGHVS and FQNEAQ. With 5 bases clipped from V and 9 bases from J, the junction kept 8 bases outside the gene matches. CDR3 length: 14 amino acids. The CDR3 DNA reads as TGTGCCAGCAGCACCGGGGACAGGGAGCCGCCCCAGCATTTT. As protein: CASSTGDREPPQHF.

In this sample, this clonotype turned up a few times. Here the CDR3 reads CASSVPGLAGGNEQFF. The DNA for the CDR3 is TGCGCCAGCAGCGTTCCGGGACTAGCGGGAGGTAATGAGCAGTTCTTC. The genes are TRBV5-1 and TRBJ2-1, with TRBD2 matching over 15 bases. CDR3 length: 16 residues. V lost 4 bases and J lost 7; bases outside the gene matches: 6. Per the germline V gene, CDR1 is SGHRS and CDR2 is YFSETQ.

This clonotype was counted between two and nine times. The J gene is TRBJ1-6, the V gene TRBV29-1, with TRBD1 as a possible D gene (5 bases). This CDR3 spans 12 amino acids. The V and J ends lost 4 bases and 13 bases respectively, with 14 bases between them. Per germline, CDR1 SQVTM and CDR2 ANQGSEA. As DNA, the CDR3 is TGCAGCGTTGGGGACCCCCGCGGCCCCCTCCACTTT. Translated: CSVGDPRGPLHF.

CDR3 region: CASSSPRPGSEKLFF. CDR3 in DNA: TGTGCCAGCAGTTCCCCCCGTCCGGGGTCTGAAAAACTGTTTTTT. V is TRBV28 and J is TRBJ1-4; D unresolved. The CDR3 covers 15 residues. V lost 4 bases to trimming and J lost 7 bases, with 16 bases between them. Germline V gives CDR1 MDHEN, CDR2 SYDVKM.

This clonotype was seen a few times. The chain couples TRBV14 to TRBJ2-5; D gene unclear. The germline gives CDR1 SGHDN, CDR2 FVKESK. Trimming left V 5 bases short and J 7 bases short, with 8 bases between. There are 11 residues in the CDR3. CDR3 region: CASSTTTTQYF. The DNA of the CDR3 is TGTGCCAGCAGCACCACGACGACCCAGTACTTC.

The chain couples TRBV5-1 to TRBJ1-2; unclear D gene. CDR1 is SGHRS and CDR2 is YFSETQ in the germline V gene. The CDR3 is 14 amino acids. Trimming removed 1 base from V and 8 bases from J, with 15 bases in between. CDR3 DNA: TGCGCCAGCAGCTTGAACAGCCCTGGTCGCGGCTACACCTTC. Protein: CASSLNSPGRGYTF.

This chain uses TRBV7-3 with TRBJ1-6; D possibly corresponds to TRBD1 (5 bases). Germline loops: CDR1 SGHTA, CDR2 FQGTGA. V shed 1 base and J shed 3 bases, with 7 bases lying between them. The CDR3 contains 15 residues. The CDR3, as DNA: TGTGCCAGCAGCTTAAGTCAGGGCTATAATTCACCCCTCCACTTT. Protein product: CASSLSQGYNSPLHF.

This clonotype was observed a handful of times. This chain uses TRBV28 with TRBJ2-6; tentatively, D is TRBD1 (5 bases). The CDR3 sequence is 15 residues long. V gave up 7 bases and J gave up 0 bases, with 10 bases separating them. The germline V gene has CDR1 MDHEN and CDR2 SYDVKM. The CDR3 DNA reads as TGTGCCAGCATCAAAAGGGGCTCTGGGGCCAACGTCCTGACTTTC. Its protein is CASIKRGSGANVLTF.

This sequence joins TRBV3-1 and TRBJ2-7, with D uncertain. The CDR3 totals 11 residues. V lost 4 bases to trimming and J lost 9 bases, with 10 bases between them. CDR1 and CDR2 (germline): LGHDT, YNNKEL (reference sequence). DNA of the CDR3: TGTGCCAGCAGCCGGGGTGTGGGGCAGTACTTC. Protein product: CASSRGVGQYF.

At least ten counts were recorded for this clonotype. The J gene is TRBJ2-1, the V gene TRBV12-3 or TRBV12-4; 9 bases line up with TRBD2. The CDR3 extends over 15 amino acids. V shed 5 bases, J shed 0 bases, and the junction held 2 bases outside the gene matches. CDR3 DNA sequence: TGTGCCAGCAGTGGTAGCGGGAGCTCCTACAATGAGCAGTTCTTC. This sequence encodes CASSGSGSSYNEQFF.

This chain connects TRBV15 to TRBJ1-6; TRBD1 is a possible D gene (5 bases). The CDR3 covers 17 residues. The V gene's germline CDR1 is LNHNV and CDR2 YYDKDF (reference sequence). Trimming pared 1 base from V and 2 bases from J, leaving 12 bases between. CDR3 sequence reads: CATSRVGEGAYNSPLHF. In nucleotides, the CDR3 is TGTGCCACCAGCAGAGTGGGGGAAGGCGCCTATAATTCACCCCTCCACTTT.

This clonotype was detected a few times. The chain has TRBV29-1 and TRBJ1-5; D is unresolved. V shed 1 base and J shed 4 bases, with 5 bases lying between them. In germline, CDR1 is SQVTM, CDR2 ANQGSEA. The CDR3 contains 12 residues. CDR3 residues: CSVEARNQPQHF. CDR3 nucleotide sequence: TGCAGCGTTGAAGCCAGAAATCAGCCCCAGCATTTT.

The rearrangement uses TRBV4-1 and TRBJ2-5; D gene uncertain. V dropped 4 bases and J dropped 5 bases, with 11 bases sitting between them. The CDR3 is 13 amino acids. Germline CDR1 and CDR2: MGHRA and YSYEKL. CDR3 nucleotide sequence: TGCGCCAGCAGCCGGTTGAATGTGGAGACCCAGTACTTC. Its protein product is CASSRLNVETQYF.